Below, 32 T cell receptor beta chains from the same sample are listed, as sequenced in a study of CD8+ T cells in alopecia areata. Treatment specified: oral pan-JAK inhibitor, 5-10 mg twice daily. Extracted RNA was reverse transcribed, and the resulting cDNA served as sequencing template. Sequencing was performed with immunoSEQ multiplex PCR; in TCRdb, only in-frame clones are kept and a portion is missing. The sample includes 100,000 to 150,000 clones, about three fifths of them seen just once. The sample was CD8+ T cells sorted from blood, taken at week 4, from a patient treated with tofacitinib. These receptors came from a human donor with alopecia areata.

V is TRBV28 and J is TRBJ1-5, with TRBD1 as a possible D gene (6 bases). Germline values: CDR1 MDHEN, CDR2 SYDVKM. This CDR3 comprises 14 residues. Trimming left V 3 bases short and J 2 bases short, with 8 bases between. The CDR3 bases are TGTGCCAGCAGTTTGGGGGCGGGCAATCAGCCCCAGCATTTT. This translates into CASSLGAGNQPQHF.

This clone was seen only a few times. The chain recombines TRBV5-1 with TRBJ2-7, with TRBD1 matching over 7 bases. V dropped 0 bases and J dropped 2; count of bases not matched to a gene: 2. This CDR3 has 14 residues. Germline V lookup: CDR1 SGHRS, CDR2 YFSETQ. The CDR3 protein is CASSLAGTAYEQYF. In nucleotides, the CDR3 is TGCGCCAGCAGCTTGGCCGGGACAGCCTACGAGCAGTACTTC.

The CDR3 loop reads CASLAWELWSTEAFF. DNA for the CDR3: TGCGCCAGCCTCGCATGGGAGCTATGGAGCACTGAAGCTTTCTTT. The chain couples TRBV23-1 to TRBJ1-1; D remains ambiguous. TRBV23-1 is placed among ORFs of uncertain function. The CDR3 consists of 15 residues. Trimming pared 8 bases from V and 4 bases from J, leaving 20 bases between.

This clone was recorded a few times. The genes are TRBV7-9 and TRBJ1-1, with D perhaps TRBD1 (6 bases). The CDR3 has 15 residues. Between the trimmed V and J ends, which lost 2 bases and 7 bases, there was a span of 17 bases. Per the germline V gene, CDR1 is SEHNR and CDR2 is FQNEAQ (reference sequence). The CDR3 nucleotides read TGTGCCAGCAGCTTAATCGGAACAGGGAAAGTTGAAGCTTTCTTT. Residues: CASSLIGTGKVEAFF. The variable domain in full, with the rest retrieved from reference TRBV7-9 and TRBJ1-1, is DTGVSQNPRHKITKRGQNVTFRCDPISEHNRLYWYRQTLGQGPEFLTYFQNEAQLEKSRLLSDRFSAERPKGSFSTLEIQRTEQGDSAMYLCASSLIGTGKVEAFFGQGTRLTVV.

The chain has TRBV13 and TRBJ1-2, with D possibly being TRBD1 (6 bases). The CDR3 runs to 13 residues. CDR1 is PRHDT, CDR2 FYEKMQ, per germline (reference sequence). The V end was cut by 4 bases, the J end by 8 bases, with 14 bases between. Written as DNA, the CDR3 is TGTGCCAGCAGCTCCTACAGGGAGGGCGGCTACACCTTC. This encodes CASSSYREGGYTF.

The V call is TRBV29-1, the J call TRBJ2-1; TRBD2 is a possible D gene (6 bases). CDR1 is SQVTM, CDR2 ANQGSEA, per germline. Trimming took off 3 bases at V and 1 base at J, with 25 bases between the two ends. The CDR3 is made up of 19 amino acids. Written as DNA, the CDR3 is TGCAGCGTTGAGTTGGAAGCCGGTGCTAGCGAAGGTTCCTACAATGAGCAGTTCTTC. As protein: CSVELEAGASEGSYNEQFF.

The chain employs TRBV15 and TRBJ2-3, with D possibly called TRBD1 or TRBD2 (5 bases each). The V end was cut by 5 bases, the J end by 3 bases, with 18 bases between. The germline CDR1 and CDR2 sequences are LNHNV and YYDKDF (reference sequence). CDR3 size: 16 residues. This CDR3 reads CATSDPRDPRTDTQYF. The CDR3 DNA reads TGTGCCACCAGCGATCCCCGGGACCCCAGAACAGATACGCAGTATTTT.

For the CDR3, the DNA is TGTGCCAGCAGCTTAAGCAAGACCCAGTACTTC. It yields the protein CASSLSKTQYF. This chain connects TRBV7-9 to TRBJ2-5; D not certain. V shed 2 bases and J shed 6 bases, with 4 bases lying between them. Germline loops: CDR1 SEHNR, CDR2 FQNEAQ (reference sequence). The CDR3 has 11 amino acids.

CDR3 sequence (DNA): TGTGCCAGCAGTCCAGAGACAGGGTACGAGCAGTACTTC. This sequence encodes CASSPETGYEQYF. The J gene is TRBJ2-7, the V gene TRBV28, with 7 bases matching TRBD1. Trimming took 5 bases from V and 4 from J; bases not matched to a gene: 5. Per germline, CDR1 MDHEN and CDR2 SYDVKM. CDR3 length equals 13 residues.

V and J are TRBV29-1 and TRBJ1-2; 7 positions match TRBD1. CDR1 SQVTM and CDR2 ANQGSEA come from the germline V gene. This CDR3 comprises 12 residues. The junction had 5 bases not matched to a gene; V was cut back by 6 bases and J by 4 bases. CDR3 region: CSVVTGAYGYTF. CDR3 sequence (DNA): TGCAGCGTCGTCACAGGGGCCTATGGCTACACCTTC.

This clone was detected a few times. J is TRBJ1-2 and V is TRBV27; 8 nucleotides match TRBD1. V lost 5 bases, J lost 5 bases, and 4 bases stayed unmatched. Germline lookup yields CDR1 MNHEY and CDR2 SMNVEV (reference sequence). The CDR3 totals 13 residues. Here the CDR3 reads CASSARTGYGYTF. Here the CDR3 DNA reads TGTGCCAGCAGTGCCCGGACAGGGTATGGCTACACCTTC.

The genes are TRBV7-2 and TRBJ2-3, with a tentative D call TRBD2 (6 bases). Between the trimmed V and J ends, which lost 1 base and 0 bases, there was a span of 8 bases. Germline V gene lookup returns CDR1 SGHTA and CDR2 FQGNSA. The CDR3 has 15 residues. Here the CDR3 DNA reads TGTGCCAGCAGCTTAGTGGGACTTAGCACAGATACGCAGTATTTT. It is translated as CASSLVGLSTDTQYF.

This clone was seen a handful of times. The chain joins TRBV29-1 to TRBJ2-7; D remains unclear. Germline V lookup: CDR1 SQVTM, CDR2 ANQGSEA. The CDR3 is 12 residues long. The V and J ends lost 1 base and 4 bases respectively, with 8 bases between them. CDR3 amino acids: CSVEASAYEQYF. CDR3 DNA sequence: TGCAGCGTTGAAGCATCCGCGTACGAGCAGTACTTC.

This chain links TRBV5-1 with TRBJ1-1; no clear D. The CDR3 has 14 residues. The V and J ends lost 0 bases and 0 bases respectively, with 6 bases between them. Per germline, CDR1 SGHRS and CDR2 YFSETQ. The CDR3 reads CASSLGLLNTEAFF. DNA of the CDR3: TGCGCCAGCAGCTTGGGACTGCTGAACACTGAAGCTTTCTTT.

The chain recombines TRBV29-1 with TRBJ2-3; D not resolved. Trimming pared 0 bases from V and 6 bases from J, leaving 7 bases between. The CDR3 runs to 12 residues. The V gene's germline CDR1 is SQVTM and CDR2 ANQGSEA. CDR3 amino acids: CSVEELEDTQYF. For the CDR3, the DNA is TGCAGCGTTGAAGAATTAGAGGATACGCAGTATTTT.

This rearrangement joins TRBV27 to TRBJ2-1; D is unresolved. Between the trimmed V and J ends, which lost 5 bases and 4 bases, there was a span of 6 bases. Germline V gene data show CDR1 as MNHEY and CDR2 as SMNVEV (reference sequence). The CDR3 contains 12 residues. CDR3 DNA: TGTGCCAGCAGTATCAATTACAATGAGCAGTTCTTC. It yields the protein CASSINYNEQFF.

This clone occurred once. The genes are TRBV7-9 and TRBJ2-7, with TRBD1 identical over 7 bases. Germline V gene data show CDR1 as SEHNR and CDR2 as FQNEAQ (reference sequence). The CDR3 length is 15 residues. V lost 7 bases, J lost 5 bases, and 14 bases stayed unmatched. This CDR3 is CASTPIDRDDDEQYF. The CDR3 DNA sequence: TGTGCCAGCACCCCAATCGACAGGGATGACGACGAGCAGTACTTC.

This chain connects TRBV11-1 to TRBJ2-1; D is unclear. The CDR3 runs 15 residues. Looked up from germline, CDR1 is SGHAT and CDR2 is FQDESV (reference sequence). The V and J ends lost 4 bases and 2 bases respectively, with 12 bases between them. The CDR3 sequence is CASSYSQGTYNEQFF. DNA for the CDR3: TGTGCCAGCAGCTACAGCCAAGGAACCTACAATGAGCAGTTCTTC.

The chain employs TRBV7-9 and TRBJ2-3; 11 positions agree with TRBD2. Germline V gene data show CDR1 as SEHNR and CDR2 as FQNEAQ (reference sequence). V lost 5 bases and J lost 3; bases outside the gene matches: 7. The CDR3 contains 16 residues. The CDR3 is CASSERTSGRTDTQYF. The CDR3 DNA reads as TGTGCCAGCAGCGAAAGGACTAGCGGGCGGACAGATACGCAGTATTTT.

The chain carries TRBV30 and TRBJ2-7, with a possible D match to TRBD2 (5 bases). CDR1 and CDR2 (germline): GTSNPN, SVGIG (reference sequence). The ends were cut back, 0 bases at V and 5 bases at J, with 11 bases in the middle. The length of the CDR3 is 13 residues. CDR3 DNA: TGTGCCTGGAGTGTTGGGGAGAACGACGAGCAGTACTTC. The encoded protein is CAWSVGENDEQYF.

The chain joins TRBV2 to TRBJ1-1, with TRBD1 as a possible D gene (6 bases). The CDR3 has 15 residues. Trimming removed 7 bases from V and 0 bases from J, with 15 bases in between. The germline gives CDR1 SNHLY, CDR2 FYNNEI. The CDR3 sequence is CASTEGEPMNTEAFF. The CDR3 DNA sequence: TGTGCCAGCACCGAGGGGGAGCCCATGAACACTGAAGCTTTCTTT.

The gene calls are TRBV27 and TRBJ2-7; 10 nucleotides line up with TRBD1. The trim removed 3 bases at V and 3 bases at J, leaving 8 bases unmatched. This CDR3 comprises 16 residues. From germline, CDR1 is MNHEY and CDR2 SMNVEV (reference sequence). The CDR3 region is CASSFGTGELGYEQYF. CDR3 nucleotide sequence: TGTGCCAGCAGTTTCGGGACAGGGGAGTTGGGCTACGAGCAGTACTTC.

The chain recombines TRBV29-1 with TRBJ2-7; maybe TRBD2 (5 bases). Trimming pared 4 bases from V and 3 bases from J, leaving 13 bases between. CDR1 is SQVTM and CDR2 is ANQGSEA in the germline V gene. CDR3 length: 13 residues. The CDR3 DNA is TGCAGCGTTGTCATGGGAGTCGGCTACGAGCAGTACTTC. Its protein product is CSVVMGVGYEQYF.

The CDR3 sequence: CASSLGRRDYGYTF. CDR3 DNA sequence: TGTGCCAGCAGCTTAGGTCGACGGGACTATGGCTACACCTTC. This chain connects TRBV7-2 to TRBJ1-2; D is ambiguous. The V gene's germline CDR1 is SGHTA and CDR2 FQGNSA. CDR3 length: 14 amino acids. Trimming took off 1 base at V and 3 bases at J, with 9 bases between the two ends.

The table lists this clone with a few counts. V is TRBV7-9 and J is TRBJ1-2; 7 bases are a match to TRBD1. V gave up 10 bases and J gave up 3 bases; unmatched junction bases: 11. The CDR3 length is 14 residues. Germline-derived CDR1 and CDR2 are SEHNR and FQNEAQ (reference sequence). CDR3 amino acids: CAIGQDPSDYGYTF. The CDR3 DNA is TGTGCCATTGGACAGGACCCTTCGGACTATGGCTACACCTTC.

This chain connects TRBV28 to TRBJ2-5, with 7 bases matching TRBD1. CDR1 MDHEN and CDR2 SYDVKM come from the germline V gene. V lost 3 bases, J lost 3 bases, and 13 bases stayed unmatched. The CDR3 totals 17 residues. CDR3 sequence reads: CASSFWIRDRVKETQYF. As DNA, the CDR3 is TGTGCCAGCAGTTTTTGGATCCGGGACAGAGTTAAAGAGACCCAGTACTTC.

This clone was picked up a small number of times. The rearrangement links TRBV4-2 to TRBJ2-7; TRBD2 is a possible D gene (5 bases). Per the germline V gene, CDR1 is LGHNA and CDR2 is YNFKEQ. CDR3 length: 14 residues. V lost 0 bases and J lost 3, with 9 bases in between. In DNA, the CDR3 is TGTGCCAGCAGCCAAGACCTCGAGGGCTACGAGCAGTACTTC. It encodes CASSQDLEGYEQYF.

This clone has more than one count but fewer than ten. The gene calls are TRBV29-1 and TRBJ1-2; 9 bases agree with TRBD1. Germline V lookup: CDR1 SQVTM, CDR2 ANQGSEA. This CDR3 is built from 14 residues. Germline trimming cut 0 bases from V and 7 bases from J; bases unmatched to any gene: 6. The CDR3: CSVEDRQGDSGYTF. CDR3 nucleotide sequence: TGCAGCGTTGAAGATCGACAGGGGGATAGTGGCTACACCTTC.

This clone was found a few times. The chain recombines TRBV29-1 with TRBJ1-1; D not certain. V lost 3 bases to trimming and J lost 6 bases, with 11 bases between them. CDR3 length: 12 residues. Germline assignment: CDR1 SQVTM and CDR2 ANQGSEA. CDR3 in amino acids: CSVESQAAEAFF. The CDR3 bases are TGCAGCGTTGAGTCCCAGGCCGCTGAAGCTTTCTTT.

V gene TRBV27 combines with J gene TRBJ2-1, with a tentative D call TRBD1 (5 bases). Trimming removed 1 base from V and 12 bases from J, with 10 bases in between. This CDR3 is 12 amino acids long. Germline CDR1 reads MNHEY; CDR2 reads SMNVEV (reference sequence). The CDR3 region has the DNA TGTGCCAGCAGTTTATTGGGGCAGGGGCAGTTCTTC. This translates into CASSLLGQGQFF.

The chain couples TRBV13 to TRBJ1-2, with a possible D match to TRBD1 (6 bases). Germline V CDR1 and CDR2: PRHDT, FYEKMQ (reference sequence). The CDR3 covers 13 residues. V lost 0 bases to trimming and J lost 8 bases, with 10 bases between them. The CDR3 nucleotides are TGTGCCAGCAGCTTAGGCCCAGGGGAAGGCTACACCTTC. Residues: CASSLGPGEGYTF.

The chain recombines TRBV29-1 with TRBJ2-1; 10 nucleotides match TRBD1. Germline assignment: CDR1 SQVTM and CDR2 ANQGSEA. The CDR3 totals 13 residues. Losses at the gene ends were 7 bases for V and 8 bases for J; bases not matched to a gene: 8. CDR3 region: CSGGQGVMDEQFF. CDR3 DNA sequence: TGCAGCGGAGGACAGGGGGTTATGGATGAGCAGTTCTTC.